Listed here are 20 T cell receptor beta chains from one sample, sequenced in a study of blood T cell repertoires in COVID-19. Sequencing was performed with immunoSEQ multiplex PCR; in TCRdb, only in-frame clones are kept and a portion is missing. The profile shows 150,000 to 190,000 clones, roughly 88% of them singletons. The sequenced sample consisted of peripheral blood. These receptors were taken from a woman aged 45-60 years with acute or convalescent COVID-19.

This chain uses TRBV7-6 with TRBJ2-4; 9 bases are shared with TRBD1. The CDR3 loop spans 16 amino acids. Germline loops: CDR1 SGHVS, CDR2 FNYEAQ. V lost 1 base and J lost 2; bases outside the gene matches: 3. The CDR3 reads CASSLEQGASKNIQYF. For the CDR3, the DNA is TGTGCCAGCAGCTTAGAACAGGGGGCATCCAAAAACATTCAGTACTTC.

This chain links TRBV27 with TRBJ2-3; D is possibly TRBD1 (6 bases). The germline gives CDR1 MNHEY, CDR2 SMNVEV (reference sequence). This CDR3 comprises 15 residues. V gave up 3 bases and J gave up 2 bases, with 12 bases separating them. The CDR3 nucleotides are TGTGCCAGCAGTTTCAGGGGCTACCTCACAGATACGCAGTATTTT. Encoded protein: CASSFRGYLTDTQYF.

V usage is TRBV7-7 and J usage is TRBJ1-4; 7 bases match TRBD1. This CDR3 is built from 21 residues. CDR1 SSHAT and CDR2 FNYEAQ come from the germline V gene (reference sequence). V dropped 2 bases and J dropped 0; count of bases not matched to a gene: 18. The CDR3 sequence is CASSLRTGAPIIGTTNEKLFF. The CDR3 DNA is TGTGCCAGCAGCTTACGTACAGGGGCCCCAATAATTGGGACAACTAATGAAAAACTGTTTTTT.

The V and J genes are TRBV5-1 and TRBJ2-3; TRBD2 might be the D (6 bases). CDR1 SGHRS and CDR2 YFSETQ come from the germline V gene. V lost 2 bases to trimming and J lost 3 bases, with 10 bases between them. This CDR3 has 14 amino acids. The CDR3 here is CASSFAGKTDTQYF. The CDR3 DNA follows: TGCGCCAGCAGCTTTGCGGGAAAGACAGATACGCAGTATTTT.

The chain is built from TRBV4-2 and TRBJ1-3, with D perhaps matching TRBD1 (5 bases). Between the trimmed V and J ends, which lost 0 bases and 0 bases, there was a span of 9 bases. This CDR3 is built from 16 residues. The germline gives CDR1 LGHNA, CDR2 YNFKEQ. This chain's CDR3 is CASSQEGAFSGNTIYF. The CDR3 DNA sequence: TGTGCCAGCAGCCAAGAAGGGGCATTCTCTGGAAACACCATATATTTT.

For the CDR3, the DNA is TGTGCCAGCAGCCTACGACGGGACTTGTTCGAGCAGTACTTC. Protein product: CASSLRRDLFEQYF. The chain combines TRBV5-5 with TRBJ2-7; D perhaps matches TRBD2 (6 bases). Deletions cut 4 bases from V and 6 bases from J, with 17 bases between. CDR3 length: 14 amino acids. In germline, CDR1 is SGHKS, CDR2 YYEKEE (reference sequence).

This rearrangement joins TRBV5-1 to TRBJ2-2, with D perhaps TRBD1 (6 bases). Germline CDR1 SGHRS, CDR2 YFSETQ. With 0 bases removed from V and 0 bases from J, the gap between germline ends came to 12 bases. This CDR3 region has 17 residues. The chain's CDR3 is CASSLGLDRSNTGELFF. The CDR3 DNA is TGCGCCAGCAGCTTGGGGCTGGACAGATCGAACACCGGGGAGCTGTTTTTT.

This chain connects TRBV15 to TRBJ2-1; TRBD1 agrees at 7 bases. The CDR3 is made up of 15 amino acids. Germline assignment: CDR1 LNHNV and CDR2 YYDKDF (reference sequence). V lost 1 base, J lost 7 bases, and 7 bases stayed unmatched. The CDR3 DNA is TGTGCCACCAGCAGAGCAGGGGGTTTGTGGAATGAGCAGTTCTTC. This gives the protein CATSRAGGLWNEQFF.

The chain employs TRBV5-4 and TRBJ1-1; the D is unclear. V gave up 0 bases and J gave up 0 bases, with 6 bases separating them. The CDR3 is 14 residues long. Germline V gene sequence: CDR1 SGHNT, CDR2 YYREEE (reference sequence). DNA for the CDR3: TGTGCCAGCAGCTTGGGAGGAATGAACACTGAAGCTTTCTTT. This translates into CASSLGGMNTEAFF.

This clone was recorded once. The chain uses TRBV9 and TRBJ2-3; tentatively, D is TRBD1 (6 bases). The V gene lost 1 base and the J gene lost 3 bases, with 9 bases spanning the gap. Germline V gene lookup returns CDR1 SGDLS and CDR2 YYNGEE. The CDR3 is 14 amino acids. This chain's CDR3 is CASSVLQGTDTQYF. CDR3 bases: TGTGCCAGCAGCGTATTACAGGGTACAGATACGCAGTATTTT.

The V call is TRBV23-1, the J call TRBJ2-6; D is ambiguous. TRBV23-1 is flagged as an ORF with uncertain function. Trimming pared 0 bases from V and 0 bases from J, leaving 3 bases between. The CDR3 totals 15 residues. Here the CDR3 reads CASSQSGSGANVLTF. Written as DNA, the CDR3 is TGCGCCAGCAGTCAATCCGGCTCTGGGGCCAACGTCCTGACTTTC.

The chain carries TRBV27 and TRBJ2-1; D may be TRBD1 (6 bases). Germline values: CDR1 MNHEY, CDR2 SMNVEV (reference sequence). Trimming took 10 bases from V and 5 from J, leaving 18 bases between them. This CDR3 has 14 residues. This CDR3 is CATRGRREHNEQFF. The DNA for the CDR3 is TGTGCCACCAGGGGCCGTCGGGAACACAATGAGCAGTTCTTC.

This rearrangement joins TRBV23-1 to TRBJ1-4, with 7 bases identical to TRBD1. TRBV23-1 is an ORF, and what it does is uncertain. The CDR3 runs to 15 residues. V lost 4 bases to trimming and J lost 7 bases; unmatched junction nucleotides: 9. For the CDR3, the DNA is TGCGCCAGCAGTCCGTACACAGGGGTTACTGAAAAACTGTTTTTT. This sequence encodes CASSPYTGVTEKLFF.

The rearrangement links TRBV28 to TRBJ1-1; weak D call: TRBD1 (6 bases). CDR3 length equals 14 residues. The V and J ends lost 3 bases and 5 bases respectively, with 13 bases between them. Germline values: CDR1 MDHEN, CDR2 SYDVKM. The CDR3 DNA reads as TGTGCCAGCAGTTTTGGGCAGGGGCGGACTGAAGCTTTCTTT. This translates into CASSFGQGRTEAFF.

The chain carries TRBV5-1 and TRBJ1-1; D unresolved. The CDR3 runs to 15 residues. Trimming stripped 4 bases from V and 1 base from J, with 14 bases between. Germline CDR1 reads SGHRS; CDR2 reads YFSETQ. The CDR3 region is CASSPTQSKNTEAFF. The CDR3 DNA reads TGCGCCAGCAGCCCCACACAATCGAAGAACACTGAAGCTTTCTTT.

The chain uses TRBV6-5 and TRBJ2-7; 8 nucleotides align to TRBD2. J lost 5 bases, V lost 4 bases, and 7 bases had no gene match. From germline, CDR1 is MNHEY and CDR2 SVGAGI. The CDR3 is 14 residues long. CDR3 residues: CASSSTGRADEQYF. DNA of the CDR3: TGTGCCAGCAGTTCAACCGGGAGGGCGGACGAGCAGTACTTC.

The chain employs TRBV2 and TRBJ2-5, with 13 bases matching TRBD2. Germline loops: CDR1 SNHLY, CDR2 FYNNEI. With 4 bases clipped from V and 4 bases from J, the junction kept 9 bases outside the gene matches. The CDR3 covers 17 residues. CDR3 amino acids: CASSAILTSGGAETQYF. In DNA form, the CDR3 reads TGTGCCAGCAGTGCGATACTAACTAGCGGGGGGGCAGAGACCCAGTACTTC.

This clone was observed a handful of times. The chain joins TRBV19 to TRBJ2-1; TRBD2 might be the D (6 bases). This CDR3 is built from 13 residues. V shed 7 bases and J shed 9 bases, with 16 bases lying between them. Per germline, CDR1 LNHDA and CDR2 SQIVND (reference sequence). The CDR3 DNA is TGTGCCAGTATGATAGTCGGGAGTAGTGAGCAGTTCTTC. Its translation is CASMIVGSSEQFF.

This clone appeared a few times. The chain combines TRBV28 with TRBJ2-7; D gene uncertain. This CDR3 has 11 residues. Trimming stripped 5 bases from V and 7 bases from J, with 9 bases between. Germline assignment: CDR1 MDHEN and CDR2 SYDVKM. The CDR3 DNA reads as TGTGCCAGCAGTCCCAGGCGAGAGCAGTACTTC. Its translation is CASSPRREQYF.

This rearrangement joins TRBV29-1 to TRBJ1-1; 8 nucleotides line up with TRBD1. V shed 7 bases, J shed 4 bases, and the junction held 8 bases outside the gene matches. Germline lookup yields CDR1 SQVTM and CDR2 ANQGSEA. This CDR3 region has 13 residues. CDR3 protein: CSALTGVGTEAFF. In DNA, the CDR3 is TGCAGCGCCCTGACAGGGGTAGGCACTGAAGCTTTCTTT.